This is a list of T cell receptor beta chains from one sample in a study of memory CD4+ T cells and cytomegalovirus serostatus. Produced via immunoSEQ multiplex PCR; TCRdb's table is partial and in-frame only. This sample yields about 42,000 clones, of which more than 60% are seen a single time; 0.55% belongs to the top ten. Sequencing used memory CD4+ T cells from blood. These TCRs come from an adult in good health and CMV-seronegative. CDR3s include the opening cysteine and the closing phenylalanine or tryptophan. Fields, in order: V gene, J gene, CDR3 protein.

>TRBV11-2|TRBJ1-1
CASSPPSVREAFF
>TRBV28|TRBJ1-5
CASSPEQVGDQPQHF
>TRBV2|TRBJ1-4
CASSLRPGSDEKLFF
>TRBV28|TRBJ1-1
CASSLELYTEAFF
>TRBV12-5|TRBJ1-1
CASRLGDTEAFF
>TRBV10-3|TRBJ1-1
CAIMGTGGLIEAFF
>TRBV7-6|TRBJ1-2
CASSLEVSSAYYGYTF
>TRBV19|TRBJ2-1
CASGRSYNEQFF
>TRBV5-1|TRBJ2-3
CASSKGQGGPDTQYF
>TRBV6-1|TRBJ1-5
CASSEAQPQHF
>TRBV6-1|TRBJ2-3
CASSQRTSGADTQYF
>TRBV19|TRBJ1-2
CASSDDRRRGYTF
>TRBV6-6|TRBJ1-2
CASSRQGKNYGYTF
>TRBV11-2|TRBJ1-2
CASSSLRGVNYGYTF
>TRBV5-4|TRBJ2-5
CASSWGPGETQYF
>TRBV7-3|TRBJ1-1
CASSVTPMSGEAFF
>TRBV19|TRBJ2-1
CASSTRTNEQFF
>TRBV15|TRBJ2-2
CATSSRASWVAGELFF
>TRBV2|TRBJ2-5
CASSEGSGTSETQYF
>TRBV11-2|TRBJ1-2
CASSLGRASGGYTF
>TRBV4-2|TRBJ1-2
CASSQSGQGMSYTF
>TRBV19|TRBJ2-7
CASSSQDRALDEQYF
>TRBV28|TRBJ1-1
CASRVDGVNTEAFF
>TRBV6-1|TRBJ1-2
CASSVGSGYTF
>TRBV7-2|TRBJ1-5
CASSFTGTGSQPQHF
>TRBV10-1|TRBJ2-3
CASRGGGQRRHRTDTQYF
>TRBV5-1|TRBJ2-5
CASSLAGGSQETQYF
>TRBV6-6|TRBJ2-7
CASRQTSGGATGEQYF
>TRBV6-5|TRBJ1-5
CASSSFDQPQHF
>TRBV5-6|TRBJ2-1
CASSLDAWGEAYNEQFF
>TRBV7-8|TRBJ2-7
CASSSNDRPYEQYF
>TRBV5-6|TRBJ1-3
CASRLMTVGNTIYF
>TRBV7-2|TRBJ1-5
CASSRVGRDQNQPQHF
>TRBV6-1|TRBJ1-1
CASSEISKNTEAFF
>TRBV28|TRBJ1-5
CASHPAGRINQPQHF
>TRBV19|TRBJ2-5
CASSPRTGKEETQYF
>TRBV5-1|TRBJ2-5
CASSAYLAGGEETQYF
>TRBV7-9|TRBJ2-3
CASSPEGQSTDTQYF
>TRBV5-4|TRBJ1-5
CATSIQGVNQPQHF
>TRBV7-2|TRBJ1-2
CASWELRGAGYTF
>TRBV28|TRBJ2-7
CASSLLGGLSYEQYF
>TRBV19|TRBJ1-5
CASSTSGRTGGGESQPQHF
>TRBV28|TRBJ1-1
CASSATGRFEAFF
>TRBV5-1|TRBJ2-5
CASSLGLAGAGETQYF
>TRBV13|TRBJ1-3
CASSLGGTGNTIYF